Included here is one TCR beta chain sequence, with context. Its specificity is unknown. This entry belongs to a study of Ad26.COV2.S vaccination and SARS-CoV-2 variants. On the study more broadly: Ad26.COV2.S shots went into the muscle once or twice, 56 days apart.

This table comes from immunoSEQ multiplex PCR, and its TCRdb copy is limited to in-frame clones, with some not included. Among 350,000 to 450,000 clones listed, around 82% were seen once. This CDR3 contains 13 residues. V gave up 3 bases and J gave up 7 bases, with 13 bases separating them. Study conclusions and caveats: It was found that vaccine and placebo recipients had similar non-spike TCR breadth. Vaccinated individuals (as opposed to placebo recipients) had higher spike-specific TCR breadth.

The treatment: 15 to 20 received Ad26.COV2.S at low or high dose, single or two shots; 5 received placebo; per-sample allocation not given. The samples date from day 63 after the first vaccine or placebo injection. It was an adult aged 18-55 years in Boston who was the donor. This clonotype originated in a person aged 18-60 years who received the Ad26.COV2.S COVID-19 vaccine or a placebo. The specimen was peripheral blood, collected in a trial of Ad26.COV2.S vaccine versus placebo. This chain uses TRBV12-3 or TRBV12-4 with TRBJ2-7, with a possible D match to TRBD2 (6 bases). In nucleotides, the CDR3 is TGTGCCAGCAGTTTGGGGGGTCTAAAGGAGCAGTACTTC. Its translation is CASSLGGLKEQYF.